The subject of this entry is one TCR beta chain. The data originate from a study of patients and donors after allogeneic stem cell transplantation. TCRdb passed the RT-PCR reads through MiXCR, listing each CDR3 protein once. Among some 880,000 distinct CDR3 sequences, roughly 17% were seen once, and the ten largest hold approximately 5.9%. Trimming took 7 bases from V and 1 from J, leaving 7 bases between them. From germline, CDR1 is DFQATT and CDR2 SNEGSKA (reference sequence). This CDR3 is built from 11 residues. V and J are TRBV20-1 and TRBJ2-5, with D uncertain. The clonotype comes from a human donor who was either an allogeneic HSCT recipient or a stem cell or donor lymphocyte infusion donor (not recorded which). It is not recorded whose cells these are; they may come from a transplant donor. The specimen sequenced was blood, either unsorted or a sorted T cell fraction (not recorded which). The CDR3 sequence is CSVTFQETQYF. CDR3 in DNA: TGCAGTGTAACCTTCCAAGAGACCCAGTACTTC.